These T cell receptor beta chains were read from a single sample in a study of T cells after yellow fever vaccination. TCRdb called the 5' RACE reads again in MiXCR, with one record for every CDR3 protein. The sample yields about 220,000 distinct CDR3 sequences, 3.2% seen once. Sequences were derived from CD4+ T cells sorted from PBMCs, sampled 10 days after the yellow fever booster vaccination. Receptors originate from a man between 18 and 29 years old who received the YFV17D yellow fever vaccine. The CDR3 runs from the conserved cysteine through the conserved F or W. D genes are given only for firm matches. Rows may omit the clone size; those that give it use once, few, many or a size class.

. . TRBJ2-7 TRBV7-8 TGTGCCAGCGGGATACGAGAGGGACTCTCCTACGAGCAGTACTTC CASGIREGLSYEQYF
. few TRBJ1-4 TRBV7-6 TGTGCCAGCAGCCCGCTGGGGGGCGCTAATGAAAAACTGTTTTTT CASSPLGGANEKLFF
. few TRBJ2-2 TRBV5-1 TGCGCCAGCAGCTTGGCACGGGGCGACACCGGGGAGCTGTTTTTT CASSLARGDTGELFF
. few TRBJ2-1 TRBV10-3 TGTGCCATCGGGGGATGGAGGTACAATGAGCAGTTCTTC CAIGGWRYNEQFF
. many TRBJ1-1 TRBV28 TGTGCCAGCAGTTTATACCGACAGAACACTGAAGCTTTCTTT CASSLYRQNTEAFF
. many TRBJ1-4 TRBV7-2 TGTGCCAGCAGCTTAGACGGGCTCGGTATTCAAAAACTGTTTTTT CASSLDGLGIQKLFF
TRBD2 many TRBJ2-3 TRBV7-3 TGTGCCAGCAGCTCGCAACTTACTAGCGGGGGAGGAGATACGCAGTATTTT CASSSQLTSGGGDTQYF
. many TRBJ2-3 TRBV7-2 TGTGCCAGCAGCGCGGGCCGGGCCCCAGATACGCAGTATTTT CASSAGRAPDTQYF
. few TRBJ1-1 TRBV18 TGTGCCAGCTCACCATTGGAGATCATGAACACTGAAGCTTTCTTT CASSPLEIMNTEAFF
. few TRBJ1-1 TRBV6-5 TGTGCCAGCATGCAGGGCCGCACTGAAGCTTTCTTT CASMQGRTEAFF
. many TRBJ2-5 TRBV6-5 TGTGCCAGCAGTTACTCGGCAACAGCTCGGACCGAGACCCAGTACTTC CASSYSATARTETQYF
. many TRBJ1-5 TRBV4-3 TGCGCCAGCAGCCAAGATGTGGCGAGTACAAATCAGCCCCAGCATTTT CASSQDVASTNQPQHF
TRBD2 many TRBJ2-7 TRBV10-3 TGTGCCATCAGTGACCGGGGGGGATCCTACGAGCAGTACTTC CAISDRGGSYEQYF
TRBD1 few TRBJ1-2 TRBV25-1 TGTGCCAGCAGTGCGATAGGGACAGGGGGCTATGGCTACACCTTC CASSAIGTGGYGYTF
. . TRBJ2-3 TRBV18 TGTGCCAGCTCACAACAGGGATCCACAGATACGCAGTATTTT CASSQQGSTDTQYF
. . TRBJ2-1 TRBV7-2 TGTGCCAGCGCCGATGATATGGGCCTAAGGGAGCAGTTCTTC CASADDMGLREQFF
TRBD2 . TRBJ2-5 TRBV2 TGTGCCAGCACCGCGGGGGGCAAGGAGACCCAGTACTTC CASTAGGKETQYF
. many TRBJ1-1 TRBV6-6 TGTGCCAGCAGAGCTGACAGGATGAGCATGAACACTGAAGCTTTCTTT CASRADRMSMNTEAFF
. many TRBJ2-7 TRBV6-2/TRBV6-3 TGTGCCAGCAGTTACTCGACCGCGCGGGCGGTTGAAACGGACGAGCAGTACTTC CASSYSTARAVETDEQYF
TRBD2 many TRBJ2-1 TRBV11-2 TGTGCCAGCACGGAGCGGGGGTCTCTCTATGAGCAGTTCTTC CASTERGSLYEQFF
. many TRBJ1-5 TRBV7-2 TGTGCCAGCAGCTCGGACTACAATCAGCCCCAGCATTTT CASSSDYNQPQHF
TRBD1 many TRBJ2-5 TRBV29-1 TGCAGCGTTGGAGGACAGGGTGGCCAAGAGACCCAGTACTTC CSVGGQGGQETQYF
. . TRBJ1-1 TRBV12-3/TRBV12-4 TGTGCCAGCAGAGGACCCAGGGGCCCCACTGAAGCTTTCTTT CASRGPRGPTEAFF
TRBD1 . TRBJ2-5 TRBV4-1 TGCGCCAGCAGCGCCCGGAAGGACAGGGAGACCCAGTACTTC CASSARKDRETQYF
. . TRBJ1-1 TRBV6-2/TRBV6-3 TGTGCCAGGACCCCCGAGCCTGAAGCTTTCTTT CARTPEPEAFF
. few TRBJ1-2 TRBV20-1 TGCAGTGCTCTGATCGTGCAGGGTGGCTACACCTTC CSALIVQGGYTF
. many TRBJ1-5 TRBV28 TGTGCCAGCAGTTTGATCGCAGGTAATCAGCCCCAGCATTTT CASSLIAGNQPQHF
. few TRBJ1-2 TRBV12-3/TRBV12-4 TGTGCCAGCACCACGGGGGGGCAAAGCTACACCTTC CASTTGGQSYTF
TRBD2 many TRBJ2-5 TRBV12-3/TRBV12-4 TGTGCCAGCAGTCATAGCGGGGGGGGAGAGACCCAGTACTTC CASSHSGGGETQYF
. . TRBJ2-3 TRBV7-2 TGTGCCAGCAGGCCGAAGGTATGGGATACGCAGTATTTT CASRPKVWDTQYF
TRBD1 . TRBJ2-7 TRBV27 TGTGCCAGCAGTTCGCCGACAGGGGCCTACGAGCAGTACTTC CASSSPTGAYEQYF
TRBD1 many TRBJ1-5 TRBV4-2 TGTGCCAGCAGCCAAGATCGGGGACAGGGTTTTCAGCCCCAGCATTTT CASSQDRGQGFQPQHF
TRBD2 many TRBJ2-3 TRBV12-3/TRBV12-4 TGTGCCAGCAGTGGACTAGTTGGCACAGATACGCAGTATTTT CASSGLVGTDTQYF
. . TRBJ1-1 TRBV6-6 TGTGCCAGCAGTTACTTCATTTCTAACACTGAAGCTTTCTTT CASSYFISNTEAFF
TRBD1 . TRBJ2-7 TRBV2 TGTGCCAGCAAGACCGGGACAGGGGGCGTCGAGCAGTACTTC CASKTGTGGVEQYF
TRBD1 . TRBJ1-2 TRBV4-3 TGCGCCAGCAGCCCGCGGGACAGAGGTGACTATGGCTACACCTTC CASSPRDRGDYGYTF
TRBD2 many TRBJ2-3 TRBV7-3 TGTGCCAGCAGCTCGAGCGGGGGGGCCTTGTATTTT CASSSSGGALYF
. . TRBJ2-3 TRBV7-9 TGTGCCAGCAGCTTGAGTTTTAGTGGGCTTTATACGCAGTATTTT CASSLSFSGLYTQYF
. . TRBJ1-2 TRBV7-2 TGTGCCAGCAGCTTATGGGGAGGCCCTAGCTATGGCTACACCTTC CASSLWGGPSYGYTF
TRBD1 . TRBJ1-6 TRBV6-1 TGTGCCAGCAGTGAAAGTCCGGGACAGGGTAATTCACCCCTCCACTTT CASSESPGQGNSPLHF
. many TRBJ2-2 TRBV6-5 TGTGCCAGCAGTTACGGGCACCCAAGGGGCAACACCGGGGAGCTGTTTTTT CASSYGHPRGNTGELFF